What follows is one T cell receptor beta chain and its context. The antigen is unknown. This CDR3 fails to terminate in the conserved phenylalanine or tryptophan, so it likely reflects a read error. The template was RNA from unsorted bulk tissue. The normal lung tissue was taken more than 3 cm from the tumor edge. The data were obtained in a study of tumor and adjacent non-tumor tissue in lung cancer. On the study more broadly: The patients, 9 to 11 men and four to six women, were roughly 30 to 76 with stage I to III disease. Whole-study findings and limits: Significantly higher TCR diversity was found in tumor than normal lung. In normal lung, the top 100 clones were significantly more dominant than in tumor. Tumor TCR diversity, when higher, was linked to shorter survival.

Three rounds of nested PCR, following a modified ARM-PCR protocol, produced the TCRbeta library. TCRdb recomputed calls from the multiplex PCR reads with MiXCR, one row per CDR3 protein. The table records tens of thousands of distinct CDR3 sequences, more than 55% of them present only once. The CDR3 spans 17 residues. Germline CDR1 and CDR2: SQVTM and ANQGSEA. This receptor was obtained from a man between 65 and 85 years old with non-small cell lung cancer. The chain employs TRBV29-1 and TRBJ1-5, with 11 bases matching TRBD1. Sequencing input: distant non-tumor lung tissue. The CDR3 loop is CIVDTGTGGSSNQPQHL. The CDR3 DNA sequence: TGCATCGTAGACACCGGGACAGGGGGTTCGAGCAATCAGCCCCAGCATCTT.